One and the same sample provided the 15 T cell receptor beta chains below, sequenced in a study of siplizumab effects on memory and regulatory T cells (dated by TCRdb to about 2019). Libraries were built with the immunoSEQ multiplex PCR assay. Drawn from immuneACCESS, this table holds only the in-frame rearrangements with V and J called that TCRdb kept. Clones are partly lost; checked studies trace under half to an unresolved V gene and leave the rest unexplained. The sample yields some 100,000 clones; around 95% were counted once. The top ten hold around 0.031% of the sample. Sequenced input: naive CD4+ T cells sorted from blood. The cell subset or site label, read with the paper, signifies: unstimulated naive T cells. The receptor source for this set is a human donor in good health.

The chain employs TRBV28 and TRBJ1-2; D may be TRBD1 (6 bases). Trimming removed 6 bases at V and 8 bases at J, with 19 bases between. This CDR3 has 14 residues. CDR1 and CDR2 from the germline V gene are MDHEN and SYDVKM. The CDR3 DNA is TGTGCCAGCAGGATTGTTGAGGGGGTAGTAGGCTACACCTTC. It translates to CASRIVEGVVGYTF.

The chain's CDR3 is CASRSVLSTGELFF. Here the CDR3 DNA reads TGTGCCAGCAGGTCGGTCCTTTCCACCGGGGAGCTGTTTTTT. V is TRBV7-3 and J is TRBJ2-2; D not certain. V was pared by 6 bases and J by 4 bases, with 12 bases between. The CDR3 totals 14 residues. Germline loops: CDR1 SGHTA, CDR2 FQGTGA.

The chain has TRBV6-5 and TRBJ1-6; D remains unclear. CDR1 and CDR2 from the germline V gene are MNHEY and SVGAGI. Trimming took 0 bases from V and 6 from J, leaving 9 bases between them. The CDR3 runs to 15 residues. CDR3 region: CASSYSMRGNSPLHF. Written as DNA, the CDR3 is TGTGCCAGCAGTTACTCGATGCGAGGTAATTCACCCCTCCACTTT.

This chain uses TRBV19 with TRBJ1-3, with 9 bases that match TRBD1. The CDR3 contains 16 residues. Germline loops: CDR1 LNHDA, CDR2 SQIVND (reference sequence). V gave up 4 bases and J gave up 5 bases; unmatched junction bases: 9. CDR3: CASSSWEQGARNTIYF. The CDR3 nucleotides are TGTGCCAGTAGTAGTTGGGAACAGGGGGCCAGAAACACCATATATTTT.

The chain links TRBV7-2 to TRBJ1-5; TRBD1 might be the D (5 bases). V was cut by 0 bases and J by 3 bases, with 9 bases left in between. Germline V gene lookup returns CDR1 SGHTA and CDR2 FQGNSA. CDR3 length equals 15 residues. The CDR3 sequence is CASSLAQGLNQPQHF. DNA of the CDR3: TGTGCCAGCAGCTTAGCTCAGGGACTCAATCAGCCCCAGCATTTT.

This chain joins TRBV19 and TRBJ2-5; D is uncertain. Germline V lookup: CDR1 LNHDA, CDR2 SQIVND (reference sequence). The CDR3 runs to 13 residues. V dropped 5 bases and J dropped 2 bases, with 9 bases sitting between them. CDR3 residues: CASSFDTQETQYF. The CDR3 DNA reads TGTGCCAGTAGTTTCGACACACAAGAGACCCAGTACTTC.

This chain links TRBV28 with TRBJ1-2; 10 nucleotides agree with TRBD1. Germline assignment: CDR1 MDHEN and CDR2 SYDVKM. The CDR3 is 15 residues long. Unmatched junction bases numbered 6, after V lost 2 bases and J lost 6 bases. This CDR3 reads CASSLVGQGDHGYTF. CDR3 nucleotide sequence: TGTGCCAGCAGTTTAGTTGGACAGGGGGACCATGGCTACACCTTC.

The chain links TRBV6-4 to TRBJ1-3; TRBD1 matches 9 bases. Germline CDR1 and CDR2: MRHNA and SNTAGT. The CDR3 spans 17 residues. The ends lost 6 bases at V and 0 bases at J; junction bases unmatched: 9. The CDR3 sequence: CASRGTGFRISGNTIYF. The CDR3 DNA follows: TGTGCCAGCAGAGGGACAGGGTTCAGGATCTCTGGAAACACCATATATTTT.

The rearrangement links TRBV6-5 to TRBJ1-5; D uncertain. Germline loops: CDR1 MNHEY, CDR2 SVGAGI. The CDR3 spans 11 residues. V lost 8 bases, J lost 7 bases, and 9 bases lay in between. CDR3 nucleotide sequence: TGTGCCAGCGGAACGGGGCAGCCCCAGCATTTT. Its translation: CASGTGQPQHF.

The rearrangement uses TRBV11-1 and TRBJ1-1; 7 bases are a match to TRBD1. Germline V lookup: CDR1 SGHAT, CDR2 FQDESV (reference sequence). The length of the CDR3 is 14 residues. V lost 5 bases, J lost 1 base, and 4 bases stayed unmatched. DNA for the CDR3: TGTGCCAGCAGCCCCAGGACAGGGAACACTGAAGCTTTCTTT. Amino acid sequence: CASSPRTGNTEAFF.

This chain connects TRBV5-6 to TRBJ2-2; D unresolved. Germline V gene lookup returns CDR1 SGHDT and CDR2 YYEEEE. Trimming left V 4 bases short and J 0 bases short, with 4 bases between. This CDR3 is 13 amino acids long. CDR3 coding DNA: TGTGCCAGCAGCCCCTCGAACACCGGGGAGCTGTTTTTT. This encodes CASSPSNTGELFF.

This chain connects TRBV28 to TRBJ2-5, with 7 bases identical to TRBD1. The V gene end was trimmed by 4 bases and the J gene end by 7 bases; junction bases not matched to a gene: 6. CDR1 is MDHEN, CDR2 SYDVKM, per germline. CDR3 length: 13 residues. Here the CDR3 DNA reads TGTGCCAGCAGTTACAGGGGAATGGGGACCCAGTACTTC. Protein sequence: CASSYRGMGTQYF.

The chain employs TRBV4-1 and TRBJ2-5; D is unclear. The CDR3 sequence is 12 residues long. The V end lost 1 base, the J end lost 5 bases, and 5 bases lay between the germline ends. Per the germline V gene, CDR1 is MGHRA and CDR2 is YSYEKL. The CDR3 loop reads CASSQAKETQYF. The CDR3 DNA sequence: TGCGCCAGCAGCCAAGCTAAGGAGACCCAGTACTTC.

V gene TRBV4-1 combines with J gene TRBJ2-4, with 7 positions matching TRBD2. Germline CDR1 MGHRA, CDR2 YSYEKL. This CDR3 is 18 amino acids long. V gave up 1 base and J gave up 1 base; unmatched junction bases: 10. CDR3 protein: CASSQGPQRGRAKNIQYF. CDR3 sequence (DNA): TGCGCCAGCAGCCAAGGACCCCAGCGGGGTCGTGCCAAAAACATTCAGTACTTC.

The CDR3 spells CASSQAGRGGNQPQHF. CDR3 nucleotide sequence: TGCGCCAGCAGCCAAGCAGGGCGAGGCGGCAATCAGCCCCAGCATTTT. The gene calls are TRBV4-1 and TRBJ1-5; perhaps TRBD1 as D (5 bases). The CDR3 consists of 16 residues. CDR1 and CDR2 (germline): MGHRA, YSYEKL. V lost 1 base and J lost 2, with 12 bases in between.